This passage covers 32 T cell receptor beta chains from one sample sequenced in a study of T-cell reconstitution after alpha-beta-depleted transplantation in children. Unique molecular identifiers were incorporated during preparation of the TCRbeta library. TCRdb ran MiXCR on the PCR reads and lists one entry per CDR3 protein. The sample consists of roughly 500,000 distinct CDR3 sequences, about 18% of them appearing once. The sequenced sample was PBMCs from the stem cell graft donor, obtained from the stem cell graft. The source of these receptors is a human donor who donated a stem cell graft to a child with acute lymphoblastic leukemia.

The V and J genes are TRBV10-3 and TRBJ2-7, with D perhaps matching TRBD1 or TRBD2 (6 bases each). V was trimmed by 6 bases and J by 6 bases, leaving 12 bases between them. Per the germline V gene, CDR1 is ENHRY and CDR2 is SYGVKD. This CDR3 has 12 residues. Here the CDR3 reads CAIRPSGAEQYF. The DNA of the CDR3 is TGTGCCATCAGGCCCTCGGGGGCCGAGCAGTACTTC.

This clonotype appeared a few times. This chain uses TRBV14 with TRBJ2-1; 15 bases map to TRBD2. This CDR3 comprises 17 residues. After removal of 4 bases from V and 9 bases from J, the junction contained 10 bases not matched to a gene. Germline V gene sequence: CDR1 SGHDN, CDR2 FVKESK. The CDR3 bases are TGTGCCAGCAGCCCTCTATCCGGGACTAGCGGGAGGAGTGAGCAGTTCTTC. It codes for CASSPLSGTSGRSEQFF.

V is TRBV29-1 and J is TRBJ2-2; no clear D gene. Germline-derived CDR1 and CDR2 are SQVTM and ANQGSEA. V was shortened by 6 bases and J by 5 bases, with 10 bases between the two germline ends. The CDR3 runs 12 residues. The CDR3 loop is CSVVPPTGELFF. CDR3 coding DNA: TGCAGCGTCGTCCCCCCGACCGGGGAGCTGTTTTTT.

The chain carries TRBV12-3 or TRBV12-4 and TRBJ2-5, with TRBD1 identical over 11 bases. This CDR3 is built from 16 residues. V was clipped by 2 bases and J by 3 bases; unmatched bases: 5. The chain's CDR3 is CASSLKGQGAKETQYF. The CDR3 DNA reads TGTGCCAGCAGTTTAAAAGGACAGGGGGCCAAAGAGACCCAGTACTTC.

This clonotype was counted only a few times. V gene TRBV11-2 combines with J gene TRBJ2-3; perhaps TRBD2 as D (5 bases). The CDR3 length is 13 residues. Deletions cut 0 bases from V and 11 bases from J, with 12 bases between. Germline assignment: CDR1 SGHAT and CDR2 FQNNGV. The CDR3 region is CASSLDGPAEQYF. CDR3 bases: TGTGCCAGCAGCTTAGATGGTCCAGCGGAGCAGTATTTT.

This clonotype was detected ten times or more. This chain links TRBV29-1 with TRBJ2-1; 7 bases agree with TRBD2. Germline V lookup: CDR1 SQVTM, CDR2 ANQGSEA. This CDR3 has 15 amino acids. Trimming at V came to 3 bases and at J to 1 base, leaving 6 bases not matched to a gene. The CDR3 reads CSVDDGRSSYNEQFF. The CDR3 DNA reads TGCAGCGTTGATGACGGGAGGTCGTCCTACAATGAGCAGTTCTTC.

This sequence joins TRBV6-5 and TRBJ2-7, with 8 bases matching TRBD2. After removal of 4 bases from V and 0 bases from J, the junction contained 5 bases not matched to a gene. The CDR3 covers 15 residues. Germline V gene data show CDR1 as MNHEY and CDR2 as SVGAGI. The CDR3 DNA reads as TGTGCCAGCAGTTGGAAACGGGGGGGCTCCTACGAGCAGTACTTC. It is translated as CASSWKRGGSYEQYF.

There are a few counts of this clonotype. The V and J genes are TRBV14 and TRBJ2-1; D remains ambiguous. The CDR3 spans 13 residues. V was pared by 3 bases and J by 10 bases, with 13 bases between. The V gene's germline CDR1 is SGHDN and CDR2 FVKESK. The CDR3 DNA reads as TGTGCCAGCAGCCATGTCCTCTATGTAGAGCAGTTCTTC. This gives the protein CASSHVLYVEQFF. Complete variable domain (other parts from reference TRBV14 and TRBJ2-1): EAGVTQFPSHSVIEKGQTVTLRCDPISGHDNLYWYRRVMGKEIKFLLHFVKESKQDESGMPNNRFLAERTGGTYSTLKVQPAELEDSGVYFCASSHVLYVEQFFGPGTRLTVL.

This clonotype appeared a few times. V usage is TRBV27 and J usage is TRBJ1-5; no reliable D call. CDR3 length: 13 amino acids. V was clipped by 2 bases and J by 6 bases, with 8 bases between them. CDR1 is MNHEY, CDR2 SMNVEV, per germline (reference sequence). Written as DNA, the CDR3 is TGTGCCAGCAGTTTAGGGTGGGCTCAGCCCCAGCATTTT. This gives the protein CASSLGWAQPQHF.

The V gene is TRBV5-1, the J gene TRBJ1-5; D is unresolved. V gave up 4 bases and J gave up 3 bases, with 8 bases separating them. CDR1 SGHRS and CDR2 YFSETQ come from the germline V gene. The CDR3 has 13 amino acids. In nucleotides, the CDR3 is TGCGCCAGCAGCCCGGACCTCAATCAGCCCCAGCATTTT. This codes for CASSPDLNQPQHF.

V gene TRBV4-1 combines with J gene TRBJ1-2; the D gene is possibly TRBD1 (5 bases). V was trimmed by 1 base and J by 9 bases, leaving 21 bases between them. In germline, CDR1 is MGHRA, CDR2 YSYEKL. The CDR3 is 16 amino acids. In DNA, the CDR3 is TGCGCCAGCAGCCAAGGCGGCGGGAGGGGTAGGACAAGCTACACCTTC. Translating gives CASSQGGGRGRTSYTF.

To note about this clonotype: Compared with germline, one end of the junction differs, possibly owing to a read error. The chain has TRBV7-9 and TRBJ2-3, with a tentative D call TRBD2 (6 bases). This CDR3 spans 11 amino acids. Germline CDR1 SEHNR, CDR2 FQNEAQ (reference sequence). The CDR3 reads CASSLARGRHF. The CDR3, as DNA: TGTGCCAGCAGCTTAGCTCGAGGGAGGCATTTT.

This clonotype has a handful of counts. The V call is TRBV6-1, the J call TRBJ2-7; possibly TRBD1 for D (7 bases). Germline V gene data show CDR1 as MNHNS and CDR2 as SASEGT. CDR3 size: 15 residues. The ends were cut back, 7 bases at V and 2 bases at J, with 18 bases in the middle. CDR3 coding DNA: TGTGCCAGCACGGGGGACAGCACGGGACCCTACGAGCAGTACTTC. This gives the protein CASTGDSTGPYEQYF.

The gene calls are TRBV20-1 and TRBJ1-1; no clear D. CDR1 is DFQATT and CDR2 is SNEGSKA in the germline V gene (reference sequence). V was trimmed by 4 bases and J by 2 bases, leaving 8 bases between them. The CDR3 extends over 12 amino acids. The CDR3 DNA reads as TGCAGTGCTAAGGCAGGAAACACTGAAGCTTTCTTT. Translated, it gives CSAKAGNTEAFF.

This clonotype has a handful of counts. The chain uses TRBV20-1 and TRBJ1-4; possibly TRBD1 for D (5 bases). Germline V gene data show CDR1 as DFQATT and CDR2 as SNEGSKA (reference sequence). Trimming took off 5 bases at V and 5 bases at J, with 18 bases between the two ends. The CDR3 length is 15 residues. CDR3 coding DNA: TGCAGTGCTGGGCCTTGGACATCTGGGAATGAAAAACTGTTTTTT. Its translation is CSAGPWTSGNEKLFF.

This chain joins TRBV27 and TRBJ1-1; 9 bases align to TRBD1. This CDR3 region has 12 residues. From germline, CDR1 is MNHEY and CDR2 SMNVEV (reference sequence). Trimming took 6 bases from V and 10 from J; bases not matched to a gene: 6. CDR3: CASRNRGLGAFF. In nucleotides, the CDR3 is TGTGCCAGCAGAAACAGGGGGCTCGGAGCTTTCTTT.

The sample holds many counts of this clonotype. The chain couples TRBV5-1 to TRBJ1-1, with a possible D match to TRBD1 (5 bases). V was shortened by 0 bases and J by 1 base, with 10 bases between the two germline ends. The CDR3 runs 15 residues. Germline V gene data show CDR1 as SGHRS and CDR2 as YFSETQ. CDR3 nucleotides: TGCGCCAGCAGCTTGGGGCCCACAGGGAACACTGAAGCTTTCTTT. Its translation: CASSLGPTGNTEAFF.

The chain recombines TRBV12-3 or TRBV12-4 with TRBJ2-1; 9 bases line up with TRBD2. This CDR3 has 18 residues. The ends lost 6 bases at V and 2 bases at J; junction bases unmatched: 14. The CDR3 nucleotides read TGTGCCAGCAGCCCCGAAGCCTTAGCGGGGGCAACCTACAATGAGCAGTTCTTC. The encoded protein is CASSPEALAGATYNEQFF.

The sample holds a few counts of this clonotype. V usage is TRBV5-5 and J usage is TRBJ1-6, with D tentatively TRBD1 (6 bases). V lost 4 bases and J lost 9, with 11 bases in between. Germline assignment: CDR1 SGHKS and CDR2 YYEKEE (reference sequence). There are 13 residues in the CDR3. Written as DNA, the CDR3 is TGTGCCAGCAGCCTGGACAGCCCTTCACCCCTCCACTTT. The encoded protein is CASSLDSPSPLHF.

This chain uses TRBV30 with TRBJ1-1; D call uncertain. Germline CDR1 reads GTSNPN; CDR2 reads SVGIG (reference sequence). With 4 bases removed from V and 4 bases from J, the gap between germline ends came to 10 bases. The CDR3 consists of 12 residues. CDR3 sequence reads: CAWIRETTEAFF. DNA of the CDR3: TGTGCCTGGATAAGAGAGACCACTGAAGCTTTCTTT.

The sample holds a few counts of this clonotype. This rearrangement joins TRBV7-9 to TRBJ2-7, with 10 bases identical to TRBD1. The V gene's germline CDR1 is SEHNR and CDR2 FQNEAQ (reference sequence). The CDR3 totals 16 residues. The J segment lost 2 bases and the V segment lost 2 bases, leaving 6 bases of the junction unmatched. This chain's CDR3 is CASSLLTGGPPYEQYF. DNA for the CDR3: TGTGCCAGCAGCTTATTGACAGGGGGCCCACCCTACGAGCAGTACTTC.

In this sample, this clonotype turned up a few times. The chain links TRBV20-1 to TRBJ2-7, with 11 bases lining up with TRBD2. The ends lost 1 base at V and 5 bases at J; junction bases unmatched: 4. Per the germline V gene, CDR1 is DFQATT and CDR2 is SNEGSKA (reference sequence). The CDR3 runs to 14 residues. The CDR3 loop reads CSARGELAGDEQYF. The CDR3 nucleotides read TGCAGTGCTAGAGGGGAACTAGCGGGAGACGAGCAGTACTTC.

The CDR3 bases are TGTGCCAGCTCCCCCTCTTCCGTCCGACAACTTGACGGTACCTACGAGCAGTACTTC. It codes for CASSPSSVRQLDGTYEQYF. The V and J genes are TRBV18 and TRBJ2-7; D is uncertain. The germline CDR1 and CDR2 sequences are KGHSH and LQKENI. This CDR3 has 19 amino acids. V was pared by 6 bases and J by 2 bases, with 29 bases between.

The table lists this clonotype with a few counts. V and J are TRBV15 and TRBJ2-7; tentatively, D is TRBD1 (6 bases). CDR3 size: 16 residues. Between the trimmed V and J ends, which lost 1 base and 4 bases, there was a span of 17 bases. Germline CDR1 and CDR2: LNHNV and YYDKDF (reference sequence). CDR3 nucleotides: TGTGCCACCAGCAGAGGATGGGGGCGGGCTTCTTACGAGCAGTACTTC. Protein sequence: CATSRGWGRASYEQYF.

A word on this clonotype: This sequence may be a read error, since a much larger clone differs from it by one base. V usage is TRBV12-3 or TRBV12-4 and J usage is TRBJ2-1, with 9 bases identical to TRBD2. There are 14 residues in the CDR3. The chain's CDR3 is CTSSKSSGNNEQFF. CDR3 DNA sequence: TGTACCAGCAGCAAATCTAGCGGGAACAATGAGCAGTTCTTC.

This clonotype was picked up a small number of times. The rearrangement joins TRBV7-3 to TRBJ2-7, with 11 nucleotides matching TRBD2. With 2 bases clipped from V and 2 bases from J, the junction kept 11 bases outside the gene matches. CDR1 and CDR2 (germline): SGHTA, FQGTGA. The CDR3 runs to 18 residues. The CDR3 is CASSLGRGGLAAPYEQYF. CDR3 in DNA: TGTGCCAGCAGCTTAGGCAGAGGGGGACTAGCGGCTCCCTACGAGCAGTACTTC. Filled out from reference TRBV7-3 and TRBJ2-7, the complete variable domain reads GAGVSQTPSNKVTEKGKYVELRCDPISGHTALYWYRQSLGQGPEFLIYFQGTGAADDSGLPNDRFFAVRPEGSVSTLKIQRTERGDSAVYLCASSLGRGGLAAPYEQYFGPGTRLTVT.

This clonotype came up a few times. The CDR3 DNA reads TGCGCCAGCGGTCCCAGGGAATACTCCTACGAGCAGTACTTC. Translating gives CASGPREYSYEQYF. V and J are TRBV5-1 and TRBJ2-7, with D maybe TRBD1 (5 bases). The CDR3 covers 14 residues. Germline loops: CDR1 SGHRS, CDR2 YFSETQ. Trimming left V 7 bases short and J 0 bases short, with 14 bases between.

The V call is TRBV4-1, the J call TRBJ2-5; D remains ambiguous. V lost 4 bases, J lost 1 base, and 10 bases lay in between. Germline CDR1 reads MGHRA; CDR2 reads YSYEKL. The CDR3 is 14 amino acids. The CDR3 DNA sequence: TGCGCCAGCAGCCCGAGAATCGGCCAAGAGACCCAGTACTTC. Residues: CASSPRIGQETQYF.

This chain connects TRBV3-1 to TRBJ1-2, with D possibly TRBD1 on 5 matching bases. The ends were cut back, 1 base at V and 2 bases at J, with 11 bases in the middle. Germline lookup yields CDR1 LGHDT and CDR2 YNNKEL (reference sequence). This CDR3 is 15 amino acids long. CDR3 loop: CASSQGHGGNYGYTF. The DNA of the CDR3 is TGTGCCAGCAGCCAAGGCCATGGGGGGAACTATGGCTACACCTTC.

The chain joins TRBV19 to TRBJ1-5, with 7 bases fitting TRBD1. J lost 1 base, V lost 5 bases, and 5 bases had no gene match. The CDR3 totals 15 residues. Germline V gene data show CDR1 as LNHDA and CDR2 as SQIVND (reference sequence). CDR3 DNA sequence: TGTGCCAGTAGTCGACAGGGCAAAAGCAATCAGCCCCAGCATTTT. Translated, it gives CASSRQGKSNQPQHF. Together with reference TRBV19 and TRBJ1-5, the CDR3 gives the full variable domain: DGGITQSPKYLFRKEGQNVTLSCEQNLNHDAMYWYRQDPGQGLRLIYYSQIVNDFQKGDIAEGYSVSREKKESFPLTVTSAQKNPTAFYLCASSRQGKSNQPQHFGDGTRLSIL.

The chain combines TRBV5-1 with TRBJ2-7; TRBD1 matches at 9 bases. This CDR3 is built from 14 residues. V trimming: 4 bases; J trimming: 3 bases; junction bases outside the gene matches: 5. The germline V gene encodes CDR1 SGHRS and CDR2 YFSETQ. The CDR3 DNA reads TGCGCCAGCAGCATTGGACAGGGGCTCTACGAGCAGTACTTC. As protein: CASSIGQGLYEQYF.

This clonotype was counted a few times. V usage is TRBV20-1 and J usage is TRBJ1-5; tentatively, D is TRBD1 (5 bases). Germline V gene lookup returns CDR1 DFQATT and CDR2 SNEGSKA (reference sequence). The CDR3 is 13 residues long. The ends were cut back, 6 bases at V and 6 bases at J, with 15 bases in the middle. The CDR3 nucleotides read TGCAGTGCCGACGGGGGTGCGGCTCAGCCCCAGCATTTT. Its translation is CSADGGAAQPQHF.